These 8 T cell receptor beta chains share one sample of origin, sequenced in a study of shared clonotypes between healthy human individuals. Clones were read by immunoSEQ multiplex PCR, and TCRdb kept only the in-frame ones, dropping some. This table holds approximately 99,000 clones, about 71% found once. Source material: memory CD8+ T cells sorted from blood. The subset is: CD45RO+ cells pooled with CCR7-negative TemRA cells. The receptors here all came from a woman aged 25 to 39 in good health.

The chain links TRBV13 to TRBJ2-7; tentative D call: TRBD1 (6 bases). CDR1 and CDR2 (germline): PRHDT, FYEKMQ (reference sequence). The CDR3 has 16 residues. Between the trimmed V and J ends, which lost 1 base and 0 bases, there was a span of 13 bases. CDR3 coding DNA: TGTGCCAGCAGCTTAGCGACAGGAAGGAGCTCCTACGAGCAGTACTTC. Amino acids: CASSLATGRSSYEQYF.

The chain recombines TRBV19 with TRBJ1-5; no clear D. Trimming left V 0 bases short and J 4 bases short, with 16 bases between. The CDR3 spans 17 residues. CDR1 is LNHDA and CDR2 is SQIVND in the germline V gene (reference sequence). Here the CDR3 reads CASSIDLETATNQPQHF. CDR3 nucleotide sequence: TGTGCCAGTAGTATAGATCTGGAGACGGCCACGAATCAGCCCCAGCATTTT. The full variable domain, with the rest looked up from reference TRBV19 and TRBJ1-5, is DGGITQSPKYLFRKEGQNVTLSCEQNLNHDAMYWYRQDPGQGLRLIYYSQIVNDFQKGDIAEGYSVSREKKESFPLTVTSAQKNPTAFYLCASSIDLETATNQPQHFGDGTRLSIL.

The gene calls are TRBV27 and TRBJ1-2, with TRBD1 matching over 11 bases. Germline CDR1 is MNHEY and CDR2 is SMNVEV (reference sequence). V lost 3 bases to trimming and J lost 8 bases; unmatched junction nucleotides: 17. This CDR3 comprises 18 residues. The CDR3 sequence: CASSFTHSDRGPGAGYTF. CDR3 in DNA: TGTGCCAGCAGTTTTACCCACTCGGACAGGGGGCCGGGAGCGGGCTACACCTTC.

This clone was picked up a small number of times. This chain uses TRBV6-1 with TRBJ2-1, with 9 bases matching TRBD2. Germline CDR1 MNHNS, CDR2 SASEGT. The junction had 13 bases not matched to a gene; V was cut back by 4 bases and J by 6 bases. The CDR3 is 17 amino acids. Written as DNA, the CDR3 is TGTGCCAGCAGTGGGGTAGCGGGAGCAGGGGGACTCAATGAGCAGTTCTTC. This codes for CASSGVAGAGGLNEQFF.

This chain uses TRBV7-9 with TRBJ2-1; no clear D. There are 13 residues in the CDR3. Germline assignment: CDR1 SEHNR and CDR2 FQNEAQ (reference sequence). Trimming pared 4 bases from V and 4 bases from J, leaving 8 bases between. The CDR3 is CASSSRIYNEQFF. The CDR3 nucleotides read TGTGCCAGCAGCTCTAGAATATACAATGAGCAGTTCTTC.

The chain carries TRBV2 and TRBJ2-2, with 9 bases matching TRBD2. V was pared by 8 bases and J by 7 bases, with 5 bases of the junction left unmatched. Per germline, CDR1 SNHLY and CDR2 FYNNEI. CDR3 length: 13 residues. CDR3 protein: CASEREAGGELFF. CDR3 sequence (DNA): TGTGCCAGCGAGCGGGAGGCGGGCGGGGAGCTGTTTTTT.

This chain joins TRBV5-4 and TRBJ2-2; perhaps TRBD2 as D (5 bases). The CDR3 sequence is 13 residues long. Germline V lookup: CDR1 SGHNT, CDR2 YYREEE (reference sequence). V was shortened by 2 bases and J by 7 bases, with 9 bases between the two germline ends. The CDR3, as DNA: TGTGCCAGCAGCTTCCTCGGGGACGGGGAGCTGTTTTTT. Its protein is CASSFLGDGELFF.

The rearrangement joins TRBV5-6 to TRBJ2-7, with TRBD1 matching 8 bases. V lost 4 bases, J lost 2 bases, and 5 bases stayed unmatched. CDR1 is SGHDT, CDR2 YYEEEE, per germline. This CDR3 has 14 amino acids. The CDR3 is CASSLGQGPYEQYF. CDR3 DNA sequence: TGTGCCAGCAGCCTCGGACAGGGACCCTACGAGCAGTACTTC.